The clone carrying this TCR beta chain turned up a few times. Its antigen is not known. TCRdb recomputed calls from the 5' RACE reads with MiXCR, one row per CDR3 protein. The sample has approximately 250,000 distinct CDR3 sequences, roughly a sixth seen once. The record originates from a study of T-cell memory formation after mild COVID-19. For the study at large: For the most part, TCR clusters were specific to one donor. Study findings and constraints: Prior to infection, memory already included some responding clones, suggesting cross-reactive memory joined.

Germline values: CDR1 SQVTM, CDR2 ANQGSEA. The CDR3 is made up of 12 amino acids. Germline trimming cut 1 base from V and 7 bases from J; bases unmatched to any gene: 1. This receptor was identified in a man between 18 and 29 years old who had mild COVID-19 (a few samples of this study predate the infection). Cell type and time point are not known. The sample consisted of PBMCs or a T cell subset sorted from them (not recorded which). The chain has TRBV29-1 and TRBJ1-1; 9 bases fit TRBD1. DNA for the CDR3: TGCAGCGTTGAAGGGACAGGGGTTGAAGCTTTCTTT. Its protein is CSVEGTGVEAFF.